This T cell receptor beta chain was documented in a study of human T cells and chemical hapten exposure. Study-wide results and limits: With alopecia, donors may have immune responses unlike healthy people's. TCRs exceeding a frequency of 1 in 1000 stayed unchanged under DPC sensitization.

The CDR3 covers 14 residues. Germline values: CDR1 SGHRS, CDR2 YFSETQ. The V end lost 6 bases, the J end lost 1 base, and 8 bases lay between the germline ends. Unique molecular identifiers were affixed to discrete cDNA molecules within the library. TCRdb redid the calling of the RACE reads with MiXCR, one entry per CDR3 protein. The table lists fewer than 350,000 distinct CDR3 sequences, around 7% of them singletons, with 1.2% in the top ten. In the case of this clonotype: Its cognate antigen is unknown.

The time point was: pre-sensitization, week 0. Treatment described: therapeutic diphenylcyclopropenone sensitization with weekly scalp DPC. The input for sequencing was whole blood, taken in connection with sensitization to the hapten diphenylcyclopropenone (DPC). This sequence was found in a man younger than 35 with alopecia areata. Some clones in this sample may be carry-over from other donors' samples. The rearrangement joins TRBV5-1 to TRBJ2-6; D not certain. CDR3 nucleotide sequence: TGCGCCAGCACCGTCCTGTCTGGGGCCAACGTCCTGACTTTC. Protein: CASTVLSGANVLTF.